Listed below are T cell receptor beta chains from one sample, sequenced in a study of blood T cell repertoires in COVID-19. TCRdb's copy holds only in-frame clones and misses some; the assay was immunoSEQ multiplex PCR. The sample lists around 270,000 clones; approximately 85% were seen once. Sample: peripheral blood. These receptors were obtained from a human donor with COVID-19, enrolled during active disease. The donor label of this sample is uncertain. CDR3s include the opening cysteine and the closing phenylalanine or tryptophan. The order of the fields is V gene, D gene, clone size, J gene, CDR3 protein, CDR3 DNA. A D gene is named only where the DNA matches it firmly. Clone size, where shown, is once, few, many, or a class for clones that have expanded.

>TRBV7-9|-|few|TRBJ1-6
CASSLGTRNSPLHF
TGTGCCAGCAGCTTAGGGACTCGTAATTCACCCCTCCACTTT
>TRBV28|TRBD1|-|TRBJ1-2
CASRARTGPAGYTF
TGTGCCAGCAGAGCTAGGACAGGGCCTGCTGGCTACACCTTC
>TRBV7-2|-|-|TRBJ2-7
CASSTVIEGSYEQYF
TGTGCCAGCAGCACGGTAATAGAGGGATCCTACGAGCAGTACTTC
>TRBV18|TRBD1|-|TRBJ2-2
CASSPAGGYNTGELFF
TGTGCCAGCTCACCAGCAGGGGGCTATAACACCGGGGAGCTGTTTTTT
>TRBV28|-|-|TRBJ1-6
CASSLTRGNNSPLHF
TGTGCCAGCAGCTTAACGAGGGGGAATAATTCACCCCTCCACTTT
>TRBV3-1/TRBV3-2|-|-|TRBJ1-1
CASSQGGSTEAFF
TGTGCCAGCAGCCAGGGGGGGAGCACTGAAGCTTTCTTT
>TRBV5-4|TRBD1|-|TRBJ2-1
CATSIPGQGRSSEQFF
TGTGCCACCTCAATTCCGGGACAGGGGAGGTCGAGTGAGCAGTTCTTC
>TRBV19|-|-|TRBJ1-5
CASSINRDQPQHF
TGTGCCAGTAGTATAAACCGGGATCAGCCCCAGCATTTT
>TRBV28|-|-|TRBJ2-6
CASSLWWGDPHSGANVLTF
TGTGCCAGCAGTTTATGGTGGGGGGATCCCCACTCTGGGGCCAACGTCCTGACTTTC
>TRBV7-2|-|-|TRBJ2-5
CASSLPRRSGETQYF
TGTGCCAGCAGCCTCCCTCGGAGATCGGGAGAGACCCAGTACTTC
>TRBV10-3|TRBD1|-|TRBJ1-5
CAASSDREGRQPQHF
TGTGCCGCAAGTAGTGACAGGGAAGGTAGGCAGCCCCAGCATTTT
>TRBV19|-|-|TRBJ1-2
CASSAIVYGYTF
TGTGCCAGTAGTGCGATTGTATATGGCTACACCTTC
>TRBV5-4|-|-|TRBJ2-3
CASSFSGRSTDTQYF
TGTGCCAGCAGCTTTAGCGGACGTAGCACAGATACGCAGTATTTT
>TRBV19|-|-|TRBJ1-2
CASSIGSSNYGYTF
TGTGCCAGTAGTATTGGGAGCTCTAACTATGGCTACACCTTC
>TRBV30|-|-|TRBJ1-4
CAWSKKGAEKLFF
TGTGCCTGGAGTAAAAAAGGGGCTGAAAAACTGTTTTTT
>TRBV9|TRBD1|once|TRBJ1-6
CASSPTTGGDESLHF
TGTGCCAGCAGCCCAACGACAGGGGGCGATGAATCCCTCCACTTT
>TRBV7-9|-|once|TRBJ2-7
CASSVDRSLVQYF
TGTGCCAGCAGCGTCGACAGGTCTTTGGTGCAGTACTTC
>TRBV19|TRBD1|-|TRBJ2-5
CASSTPPGQGSETQYF
TGTGCCAGTAGTACGCCCCCGGGACAGGGGAGCGAGACCCAGTACTTC
>TRBV3-1/TRBV3-2|-|-|TRBJ2-5
CASAISTARETQYF
TGTGCCAGCGCGATATCAACAGCTCGGGAGACCCAGTACTTC
>TRBV7-9|-|-|TRBJ2-2
CASSPMSGLAGELFF
TGTGCCAGCAGCCCAATGTCAGGGTTGGCCGGGGAGCTGTTTTTT
>TRBV9|TRBD1|-|TRBJ2-1
CASSARTGGTRSSYNEQFF
TGTGCCAGCAGCGCGAGGACAGGGGGAACTAGAAGCTCCTACAATGAGCAGTTCTTC
>TRBV5-5|-|-|TRBJ1-2
CASSLSGRDFYGYTF
TGTGCCAGCAGCTTGTCTGGCAGGGATTTCTATGGCTACACCTTC
>TRBV6-5|-|-|TRBJ2-7
CASIKGGAGAYEQYF
TGTGCCAGCATAAAGGGGGGGGCAGGGGCCTACGAGCAGTACTTC
>TRBV6-2/TRBV6-3|-|-|TRBJ2-7
CASSRMTVGSYEQYF
TGTGCCAGCAGCCGGATGACAGTGGGGTCCTACGAGCAGTACTTC
>TRBV30|TRBD1|once|TRBJ1-3
CAWKGQGEENTIYF
TGTGCCTGGAAGGGACAGGGAGAAGAAAACACCATATATTTT
>TRBV18|-|-|TRBJ1-1
CASSPPGRTNTEAFF
TGTGCCAGCTCACCTCCCGGGAGAACGAACACTGAAGCTTTCTTT
>TRBV4-1|-|-|TRBJ2-1
CASSQWSGASSYNEQFF
TGCGCCAGCAGCCAATGGTCTGGAGCTAGCTCCTACAATGAGCAGTTCTTC
>TRBV19|TRBD1|-|TRBJ1-2
CASSTGTGGGYTF
TGTGCCAGTAGTACTGGGACAGGGGGTGGCTACACCTTC
>TRBV6-1|-|-|TRBJ2-2
CASSEAGGVFRELFF
TGTGCCAGCAGTGAAGCAGGGGGGGTTTTCCGGGAGCTGTTTTTT
>TRBV5-1|TRBD2|-|TRBJ2-1
CASSLGAETSGYNEQFF
TGCGCCAGCAGCTTGGGTGCAGAGACTAGCGGATACAATGAGCAGTTCTTC
>TRBV5-4|-|many|TRBJ2-5
CASSLAQSQETQYF
TGTGCCAGCAGCTTGGCCCAGTCTCAAGAGACCCAGTACTTC
>TRBV6-2/TRBV6-3|-|-|TRBJ2-7
CASSYSGFGQRQYF
TGTGCCAGCAGTTACTCGGGGTTCGGACAACGACAGTACTTC
>TRBV6-5|TRBD2|-|TRBJ2-7
CASSRLAAPGEQYF
TGTGCCAGCAGCCGACTAGCGGCGCCGGGCGAGCAGTACTTC
>TRBV6-2/TRBV6-3|TRBD2|-|TRBJ2-1
CASSTWPRASGPHEQFF
TGTGCCAGCAGCACATGGCCTCGGGCTAGCGGGCCCCATGAGCAGTTCTTC
>TRBV25-1|TRBD2|-|TRBJ2-3
CASSDFGLAGRPTDTQYF
TGTGCCAGCAGTGACTTTGGACTAGCGGGACGCCCCACAGATACGCAGTATTTT
>TRBV5-1|-|-|TRBJ1-2
CASSLGGYYGYTF
TGCGCCAGCAGCTTGGGAGGGTACTATGGCTACACCTTC
>TRBV18|TRBD1|-|TRBJ2-7
CASSRGQGKVDEQYF
TGTGCCAGCTCACGCGGACAGGGGAAGGTCGACGAGCAGTACTTC
>TRBV7-7|-|-|TRBJ1-3
CASSIDSFHSGNTIYF
TGTGCTAGCAGCATAGACAGTTTCCACTCTGGAAACACCATATATTTT
>TRBV2|-|-|TRBJ1-1
CASSEVIRDTEAFF
TGTGCCAGCAGTGAGGTCATACGGGACACTGAAGCTTTCTTT
>TRBV6-5|-|-|TRBJ2-1
CASSSRDLPSLNEQFF
TGTGCCAGCAGTTCCCGGGACTTACCTAGTCTCAATGAGCAGTTCTTC
>TRBV29-1|-|-|TRBJ1-2
CSVEEGGGQGYGYTF
TGCAGCGTTGAAGAGGGCGGGGGCCAGGGCTATGGCTACACCTTC
>TRBV5-8|-|-|TRBJ2-5
CASRIQRQSRETQYF
TGTGCCAGCAGGATCCAACGTCAGTCTAGAGAGACCCAGTACTTC
>TRBV20-1|TRBD2|-|TRBJ2-3
CSASRASGSTDTQYF
TGCAGTGCTAGTAGGGCTAGCGGGAGCACAGATACGCAGTATTTT